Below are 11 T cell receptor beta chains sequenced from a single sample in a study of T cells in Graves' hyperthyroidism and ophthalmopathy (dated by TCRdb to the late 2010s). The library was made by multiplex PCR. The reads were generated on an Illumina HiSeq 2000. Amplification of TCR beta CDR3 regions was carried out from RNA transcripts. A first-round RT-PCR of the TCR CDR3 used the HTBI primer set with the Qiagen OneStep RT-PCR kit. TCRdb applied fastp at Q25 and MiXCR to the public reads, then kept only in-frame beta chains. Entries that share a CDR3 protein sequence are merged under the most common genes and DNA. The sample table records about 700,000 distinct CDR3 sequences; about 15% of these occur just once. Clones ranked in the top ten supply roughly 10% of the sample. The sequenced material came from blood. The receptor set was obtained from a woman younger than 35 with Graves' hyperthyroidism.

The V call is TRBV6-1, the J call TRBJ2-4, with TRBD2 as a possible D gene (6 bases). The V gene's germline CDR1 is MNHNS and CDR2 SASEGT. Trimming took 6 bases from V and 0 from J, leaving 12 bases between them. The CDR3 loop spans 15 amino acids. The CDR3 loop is CASSPPGGAKNIQYF. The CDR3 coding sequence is TGTGCCAGCAGCCCCCCCGGGGGAGCCAAAAACATTCAGTACTTC.

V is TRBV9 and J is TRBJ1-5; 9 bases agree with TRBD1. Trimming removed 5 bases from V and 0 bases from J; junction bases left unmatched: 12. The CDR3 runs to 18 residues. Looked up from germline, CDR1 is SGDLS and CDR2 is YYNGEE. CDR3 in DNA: TGTGCCAGCAGTCCCCGGGACAGGGACCCATATAGCAATCAGCCCCAGCATTTT. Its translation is CASSPRDRDPYSNQPQHF.

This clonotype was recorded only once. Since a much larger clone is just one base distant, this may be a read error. The CDR3 spells CVSSPPRYNQETQYF. The CDR3 DNA follows: TGTGTCAGCTCACCACCTCGGTACAACCAAGAGACCCAGTACTTC. The chain recombines TRBV18 with TRBJ2-5; D remains unclear. CDR1 is KGHSH, CDR2 LQKENI, per germline. This CDR3 has 15 residues.

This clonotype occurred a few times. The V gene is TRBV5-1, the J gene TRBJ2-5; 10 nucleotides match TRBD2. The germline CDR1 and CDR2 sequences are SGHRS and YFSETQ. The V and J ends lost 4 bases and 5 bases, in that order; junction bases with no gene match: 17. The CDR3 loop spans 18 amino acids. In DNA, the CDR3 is TGCGCCAGCAGCGTAAAAAGGACTAGCGGACCGGGGACGGAGACCCAGTACTTC. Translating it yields CASSVKRTSGPGTETQYF.

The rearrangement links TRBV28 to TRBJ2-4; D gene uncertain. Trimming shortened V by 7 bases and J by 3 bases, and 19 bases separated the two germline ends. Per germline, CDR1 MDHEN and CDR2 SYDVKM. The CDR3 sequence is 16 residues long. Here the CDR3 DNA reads TGTGCCAGCACCTCCGGCCTTGGGGTTGGCAAAAACATTCAGTACTTC. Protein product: CASTSGLGVGKNIQYF.

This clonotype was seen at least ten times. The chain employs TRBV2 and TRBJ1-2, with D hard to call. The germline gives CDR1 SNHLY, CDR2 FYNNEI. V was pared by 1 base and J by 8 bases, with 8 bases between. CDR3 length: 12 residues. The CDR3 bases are TGTGCCAGCAGTGAAGAAATGGGAGGCTACACCTTC. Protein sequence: CASSEEMGGYTF.

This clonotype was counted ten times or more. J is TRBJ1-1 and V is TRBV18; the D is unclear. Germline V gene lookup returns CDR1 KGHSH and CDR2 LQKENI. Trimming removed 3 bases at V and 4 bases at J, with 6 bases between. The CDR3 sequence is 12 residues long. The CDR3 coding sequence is TGTGCCAGCTCACCGGGGAGCACTGAAGCTTTCTTT. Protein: CASSPGSTEAFF.

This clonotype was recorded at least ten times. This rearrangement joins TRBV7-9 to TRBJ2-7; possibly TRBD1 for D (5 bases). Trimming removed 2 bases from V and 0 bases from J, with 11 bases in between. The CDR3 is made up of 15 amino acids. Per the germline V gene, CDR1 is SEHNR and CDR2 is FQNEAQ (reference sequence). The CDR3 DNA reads TGTGCCAGCAGCTTACGTCCAGGACACTCCTACGAGCAGTACTTC. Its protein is CASSLRPGHSYEQYF.

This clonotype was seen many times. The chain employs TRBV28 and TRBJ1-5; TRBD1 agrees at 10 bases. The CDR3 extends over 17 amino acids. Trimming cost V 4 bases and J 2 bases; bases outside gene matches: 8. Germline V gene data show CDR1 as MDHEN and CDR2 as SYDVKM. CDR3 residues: CASSSPRTGGGNQPQHF. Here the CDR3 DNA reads TGTGCCAGCAGTTCGCCACGGACAGGGGGTGGCAATCAGCCCCAGCATTTT.

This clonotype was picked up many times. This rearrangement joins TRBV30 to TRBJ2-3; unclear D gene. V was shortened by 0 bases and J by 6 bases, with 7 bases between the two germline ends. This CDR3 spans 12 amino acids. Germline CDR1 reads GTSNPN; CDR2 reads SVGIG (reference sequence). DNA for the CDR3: TGTGCCTGGAGTGTACTCCGGGATACGCAGTATTTT. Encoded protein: CAWSVLRDTQYF.

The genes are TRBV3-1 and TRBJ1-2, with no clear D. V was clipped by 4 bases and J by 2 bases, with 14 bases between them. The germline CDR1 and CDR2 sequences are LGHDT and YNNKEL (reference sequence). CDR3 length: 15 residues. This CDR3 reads CASSPLLGTNYGYTF. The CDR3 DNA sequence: TGTGCCAGCAGCCCCCTTCTCGGAACCAACTATGGCTACACCTTC.